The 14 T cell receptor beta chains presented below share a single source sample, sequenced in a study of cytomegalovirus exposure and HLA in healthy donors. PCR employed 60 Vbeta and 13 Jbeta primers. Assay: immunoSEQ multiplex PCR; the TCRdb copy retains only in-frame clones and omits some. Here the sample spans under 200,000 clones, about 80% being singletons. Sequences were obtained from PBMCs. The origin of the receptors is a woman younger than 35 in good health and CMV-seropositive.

The CDR3 protein is CASSLRTQGTGANVLTF. CDR3 coding DNA: TGTGCCAGCAGCTTACGGACTCAGGGGACTGGGGCCAACGTCCTGACTTTC. The chain couples TRBV7-9 to TRBJ2-6; D possibly corresponds to TRBD1 (6 bases). The CDR3 has 17 amino acids. Germline CDR1 is SEHNR and CDR2 is FQNEAQ (reference sequence). V gave up 2 bases and J gave up 2 bases, with 13 bases separating them.

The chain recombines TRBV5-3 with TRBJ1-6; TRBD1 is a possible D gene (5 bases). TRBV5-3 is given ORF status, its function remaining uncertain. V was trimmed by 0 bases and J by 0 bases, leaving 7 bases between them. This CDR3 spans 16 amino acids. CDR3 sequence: CARSLGQSSYNSPLHF. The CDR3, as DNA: TGTGCCAGAAGCTTGGGACAGAGCTCCTATAATTCACCCCTCCACTTT.

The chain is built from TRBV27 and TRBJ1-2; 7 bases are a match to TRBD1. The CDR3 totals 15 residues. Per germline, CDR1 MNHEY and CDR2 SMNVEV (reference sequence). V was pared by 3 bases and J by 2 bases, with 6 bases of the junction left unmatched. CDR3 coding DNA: TGTGCCAGCAGTTTTTTCCCGACAGGGAACTATGGCTACACCTTC. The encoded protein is CASSFFPTGNYGYTF.

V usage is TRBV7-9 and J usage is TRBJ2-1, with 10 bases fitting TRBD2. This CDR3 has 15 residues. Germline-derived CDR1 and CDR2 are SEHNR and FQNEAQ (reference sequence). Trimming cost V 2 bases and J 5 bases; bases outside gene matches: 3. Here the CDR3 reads CASSLSAGGDNEQFF. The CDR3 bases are TGTGCCAGCAGCTTATCAGCGGGGGGGGACAATGAGCAGTTCTTC.

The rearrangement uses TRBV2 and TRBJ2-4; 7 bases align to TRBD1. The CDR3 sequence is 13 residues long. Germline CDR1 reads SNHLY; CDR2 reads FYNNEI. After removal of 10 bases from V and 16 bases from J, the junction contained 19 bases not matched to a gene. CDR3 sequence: CAIRTAGGASVYF. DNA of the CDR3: TGTGCCATCCGAACGGCAGGGGGTGCCTCGGTATACTTC.

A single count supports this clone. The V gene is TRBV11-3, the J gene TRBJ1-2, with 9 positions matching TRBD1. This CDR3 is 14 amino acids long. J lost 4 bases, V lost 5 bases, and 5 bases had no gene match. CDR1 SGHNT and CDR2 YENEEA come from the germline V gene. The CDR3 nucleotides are TGTGCCAGCAGCAACAGGGGGCCCGCCTATGGCTACACCTTC. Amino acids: CASSNRGPAYGYTF.

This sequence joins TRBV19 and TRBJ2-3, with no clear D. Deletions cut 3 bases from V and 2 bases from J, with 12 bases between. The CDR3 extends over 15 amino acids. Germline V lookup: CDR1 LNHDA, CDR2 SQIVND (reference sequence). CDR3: CASSILSEITDTQYF. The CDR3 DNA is TGTGCCAGTAGTATTTTGTCGGAGATCACAGATACGCAGTATTTT.

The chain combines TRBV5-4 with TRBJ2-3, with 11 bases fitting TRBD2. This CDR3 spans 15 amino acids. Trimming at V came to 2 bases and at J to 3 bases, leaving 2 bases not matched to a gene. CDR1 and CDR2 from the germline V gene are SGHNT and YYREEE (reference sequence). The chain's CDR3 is CASSFASGGTDTQYF. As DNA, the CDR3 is TGTGCCAGCAGCTTTGCTAGCGGGGGGACAGATACGCAGTATTTT.

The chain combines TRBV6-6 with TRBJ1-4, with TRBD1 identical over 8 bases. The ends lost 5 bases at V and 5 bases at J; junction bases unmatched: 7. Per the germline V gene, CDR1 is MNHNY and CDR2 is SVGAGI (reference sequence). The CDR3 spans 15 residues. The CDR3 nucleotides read TGTGCCAGCAGTGGGGGGACAGGCTGGAATGAAAAACTGTTTTTT. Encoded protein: CASSGGTGWNEKLFF.

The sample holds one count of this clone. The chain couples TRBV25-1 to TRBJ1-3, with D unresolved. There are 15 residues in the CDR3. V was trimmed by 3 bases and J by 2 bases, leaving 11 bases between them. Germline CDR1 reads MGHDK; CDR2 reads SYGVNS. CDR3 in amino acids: CASSEWSPAGNTIYF. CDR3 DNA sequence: TGTGCCAGCAGTGAGTGGAGTCCGGCTGGAAACACCATATATTTT.

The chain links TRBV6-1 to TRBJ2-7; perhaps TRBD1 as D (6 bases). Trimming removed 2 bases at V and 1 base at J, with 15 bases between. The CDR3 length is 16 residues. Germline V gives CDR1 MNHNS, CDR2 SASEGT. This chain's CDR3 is CASSERGWTESYEQYV. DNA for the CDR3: TGTGCCAGCAGTGAACGCGGGTGGACAGAGTCCTACGAGCAGTACGTC.

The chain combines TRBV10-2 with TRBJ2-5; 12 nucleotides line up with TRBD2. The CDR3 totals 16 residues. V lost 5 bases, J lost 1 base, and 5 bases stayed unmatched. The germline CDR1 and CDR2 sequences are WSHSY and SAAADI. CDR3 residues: CASSWQLAGGQETQYF. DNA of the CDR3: TGCGCCAGCAGTTGGCAACTAGCGGGGGGCCAAGAGACCCAGTACTTC.

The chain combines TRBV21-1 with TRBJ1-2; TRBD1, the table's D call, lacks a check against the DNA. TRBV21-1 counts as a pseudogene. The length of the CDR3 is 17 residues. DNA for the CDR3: TGTGCCAGCAGCCACCAGGGGGACAGGACCTTAAAGTATGGCTACACCTTC. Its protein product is CASSHQGDRTLKYGYTF.

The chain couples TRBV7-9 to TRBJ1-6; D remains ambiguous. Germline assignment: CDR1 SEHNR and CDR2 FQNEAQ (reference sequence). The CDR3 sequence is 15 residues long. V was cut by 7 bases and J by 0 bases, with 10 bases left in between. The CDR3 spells CASNEGDSYNSPLHF. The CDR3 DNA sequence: TGTGCCAGCAACGAGGGAGACTCCTATAATTCACCCCTCCACTTT.